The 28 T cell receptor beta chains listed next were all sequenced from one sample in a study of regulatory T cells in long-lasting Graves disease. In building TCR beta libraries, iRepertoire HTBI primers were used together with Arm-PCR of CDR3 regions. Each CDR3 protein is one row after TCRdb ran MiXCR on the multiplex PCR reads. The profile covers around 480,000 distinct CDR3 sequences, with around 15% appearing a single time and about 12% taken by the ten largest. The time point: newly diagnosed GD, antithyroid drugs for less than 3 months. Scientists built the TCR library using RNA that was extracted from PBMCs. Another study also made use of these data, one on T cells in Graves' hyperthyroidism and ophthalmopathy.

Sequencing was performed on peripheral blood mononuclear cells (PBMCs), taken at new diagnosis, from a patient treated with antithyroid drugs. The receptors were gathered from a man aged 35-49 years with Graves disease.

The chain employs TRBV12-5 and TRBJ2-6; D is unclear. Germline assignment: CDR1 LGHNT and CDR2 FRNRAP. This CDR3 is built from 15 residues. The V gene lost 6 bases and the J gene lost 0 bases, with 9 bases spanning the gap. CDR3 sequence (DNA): TGTGCTAGTGGACGGACGGGCTCTGGGGCCAACGTCCTGACTTTC. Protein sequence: CASGRTGSGANVLTF.

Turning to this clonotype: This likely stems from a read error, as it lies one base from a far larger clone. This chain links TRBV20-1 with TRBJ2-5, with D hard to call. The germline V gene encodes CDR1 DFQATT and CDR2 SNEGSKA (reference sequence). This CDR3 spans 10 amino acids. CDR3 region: CSARQEIQYF. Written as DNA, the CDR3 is TGCAGTGCTAGGCAAGAGATCCAGTACTTC.

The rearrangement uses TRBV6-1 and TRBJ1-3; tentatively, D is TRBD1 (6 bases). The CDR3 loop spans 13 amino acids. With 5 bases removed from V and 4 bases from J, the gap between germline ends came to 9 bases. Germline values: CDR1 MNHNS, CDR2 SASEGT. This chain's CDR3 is CASSLGGGNTIYF. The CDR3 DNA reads TGTGCCAGCAGTCTAGGGGGAGGAAACACCATATATTTT.

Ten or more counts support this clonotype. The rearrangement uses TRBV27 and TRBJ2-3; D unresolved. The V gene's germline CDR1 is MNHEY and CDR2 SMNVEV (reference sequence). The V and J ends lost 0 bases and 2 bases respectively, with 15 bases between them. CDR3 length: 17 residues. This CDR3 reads CASSLSLGGGSTDTQYF. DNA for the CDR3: TGTGCCAGCAGTTTATCGCTCGGCGGTGGGTCCACAGATACGCAGTATTTT.

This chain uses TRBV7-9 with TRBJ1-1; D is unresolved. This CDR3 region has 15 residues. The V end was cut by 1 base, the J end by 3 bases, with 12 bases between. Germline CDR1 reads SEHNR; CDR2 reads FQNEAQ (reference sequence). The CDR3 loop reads CASSLVLTDDTEAFF. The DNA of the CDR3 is TGTGCCAGCAGCTTAGTATTGACCGACGACACTGAAGCTTTCTTT.

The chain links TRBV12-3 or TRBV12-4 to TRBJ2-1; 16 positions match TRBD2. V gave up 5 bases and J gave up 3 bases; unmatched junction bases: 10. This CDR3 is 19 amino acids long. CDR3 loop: CASSPRGTSGRAYYNEQFF. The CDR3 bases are TGTGCCAGCAGTCCCCGGGGGACTAGCGGGAGGGCCTACTACAATGAGCAGTTCTTC.

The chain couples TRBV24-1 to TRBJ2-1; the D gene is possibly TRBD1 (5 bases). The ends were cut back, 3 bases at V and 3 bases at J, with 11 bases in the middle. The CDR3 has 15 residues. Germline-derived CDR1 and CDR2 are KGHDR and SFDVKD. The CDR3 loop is CATSDPDRFYNEQFF. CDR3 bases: TGTGCCACCAGTGATCCCGACAGATTCTACAATGAGCAGTTCTTC.

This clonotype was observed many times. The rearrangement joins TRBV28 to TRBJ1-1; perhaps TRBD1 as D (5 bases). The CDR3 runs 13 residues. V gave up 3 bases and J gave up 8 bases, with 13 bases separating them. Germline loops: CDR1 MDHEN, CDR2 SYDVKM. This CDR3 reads CASSLGERAEAFF. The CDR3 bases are TGTGCCAGCAGTTTGGGGGAGAGAGCAGAAGCTTTCTTT.

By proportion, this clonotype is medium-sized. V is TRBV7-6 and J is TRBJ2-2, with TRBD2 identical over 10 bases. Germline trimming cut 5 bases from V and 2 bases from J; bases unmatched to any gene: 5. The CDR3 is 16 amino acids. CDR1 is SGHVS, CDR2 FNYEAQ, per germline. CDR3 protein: CASSDGLADNTGELFF. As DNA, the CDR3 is TGTGCCAGCAGCGATGGACTAGCGGATAACACCGGGGAGCTGTTTTTT.

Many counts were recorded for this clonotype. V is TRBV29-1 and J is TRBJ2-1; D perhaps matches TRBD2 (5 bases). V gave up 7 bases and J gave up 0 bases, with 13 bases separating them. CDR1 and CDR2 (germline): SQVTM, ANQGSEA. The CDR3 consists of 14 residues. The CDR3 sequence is CSASQGSSYNEQFF. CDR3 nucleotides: TGCAGCGCCTCACAAGGGAGCTCCTACAATGAGCAGTTCTTC.

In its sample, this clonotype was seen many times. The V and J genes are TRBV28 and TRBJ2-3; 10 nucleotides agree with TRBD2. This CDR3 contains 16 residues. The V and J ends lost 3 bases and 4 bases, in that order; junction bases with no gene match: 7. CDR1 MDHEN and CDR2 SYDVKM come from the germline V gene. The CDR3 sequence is CASSFPAGGRSDTQYF. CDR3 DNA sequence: TGTGCCAGCAGTTTCCCAGCGGGAGGGCGATCAGATACGCAGTATTTT. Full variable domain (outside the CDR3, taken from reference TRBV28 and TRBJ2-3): DVKVTQSSRYLVKRTGEKVFLECVQDMDHENMFWYRQDPGLGLRLIYFSYDVKMKEKGDIPEGYSVSREKKERFSLILESASTNQTSMYLCASSFPAGGRSDTQYFGPGTRLTVL.

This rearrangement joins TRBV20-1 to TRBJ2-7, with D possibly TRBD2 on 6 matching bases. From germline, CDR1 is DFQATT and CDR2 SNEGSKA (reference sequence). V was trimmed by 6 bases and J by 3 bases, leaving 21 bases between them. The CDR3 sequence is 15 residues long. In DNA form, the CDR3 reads TGCAGTGCCAGACAACGGGGGAAAAGCTACTACGAGCAGTACTTC. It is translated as CSARQRGKSYYEQYF.

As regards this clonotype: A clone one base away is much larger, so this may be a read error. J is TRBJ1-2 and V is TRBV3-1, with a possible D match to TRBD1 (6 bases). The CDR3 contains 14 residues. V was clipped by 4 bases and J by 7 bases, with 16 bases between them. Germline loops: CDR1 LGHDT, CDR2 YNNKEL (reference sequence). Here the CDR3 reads CASSPRGGAVGYTF. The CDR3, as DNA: TGTGCCAGCAGCCCTCGGGGGGGGGCCGTTGGCTACACCTTC.

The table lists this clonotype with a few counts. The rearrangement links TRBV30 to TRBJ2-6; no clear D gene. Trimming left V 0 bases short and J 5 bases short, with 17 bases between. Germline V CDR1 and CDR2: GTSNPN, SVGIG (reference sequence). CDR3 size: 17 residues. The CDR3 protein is CAWSVRTAARWANVLTF. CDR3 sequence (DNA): TGTGCCTGGAGTGTGAGGACCGCCGCCCGATGGGCCAACGTCCTGACTTTC.

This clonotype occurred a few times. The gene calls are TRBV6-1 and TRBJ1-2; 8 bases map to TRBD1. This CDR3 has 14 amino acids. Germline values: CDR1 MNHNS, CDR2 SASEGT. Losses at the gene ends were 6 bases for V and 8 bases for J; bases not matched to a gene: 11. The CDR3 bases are TGTGCCAGCAGCTTCCAGGTGACAGGGGAGGGCTACACCTTC. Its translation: CASSFQVTGEGYTF.

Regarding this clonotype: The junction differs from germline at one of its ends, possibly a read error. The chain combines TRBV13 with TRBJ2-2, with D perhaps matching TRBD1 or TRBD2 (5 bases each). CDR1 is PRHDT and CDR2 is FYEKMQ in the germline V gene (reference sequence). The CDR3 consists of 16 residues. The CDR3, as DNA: TGTGCCAGCAGCTTAGGTGGAGGAAGAAGGGGCACGACTACCCTTTTT. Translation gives CASSLGGGRRGTTTLF.

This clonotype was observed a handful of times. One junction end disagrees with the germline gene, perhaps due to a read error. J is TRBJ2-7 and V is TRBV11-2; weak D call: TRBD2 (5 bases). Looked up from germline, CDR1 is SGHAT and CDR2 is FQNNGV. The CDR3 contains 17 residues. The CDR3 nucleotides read TGCGCCAGCAGCCAAGATCTCGCTAGCAGAAGCTCCTACGAGCAGTACTTC. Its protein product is CASSQDLASRSSYEQYF. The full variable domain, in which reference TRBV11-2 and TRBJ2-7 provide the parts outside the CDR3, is EAGVAQSPRYKIIEKRQSVAFWCNPISGHATLYWYQQILGQGPKLLIQFQNNGVVDDSQLPKDRFSAERLKGVDSTLKIQPAKLEDSAVYLCASSQDLASRSSYEQYFGPGTRLTVT.

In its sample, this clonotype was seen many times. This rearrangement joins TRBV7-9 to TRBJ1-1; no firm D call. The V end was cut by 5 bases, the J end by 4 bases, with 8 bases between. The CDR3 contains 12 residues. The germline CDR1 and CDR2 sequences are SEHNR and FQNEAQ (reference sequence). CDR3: CASSTFPTEAFF. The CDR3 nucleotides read TGTGCCAGCAGCACTTTCCCCACTGAAGCTTTCTTT.

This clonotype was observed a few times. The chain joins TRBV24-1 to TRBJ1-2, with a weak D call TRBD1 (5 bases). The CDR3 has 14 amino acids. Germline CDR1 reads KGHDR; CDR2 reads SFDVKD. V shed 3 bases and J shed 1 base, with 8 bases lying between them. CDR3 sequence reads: CATSDADSNYGYTF. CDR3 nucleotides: TGTGCCACCAGTGATGCCGACAGTAACTATGGCTACACCTTC.

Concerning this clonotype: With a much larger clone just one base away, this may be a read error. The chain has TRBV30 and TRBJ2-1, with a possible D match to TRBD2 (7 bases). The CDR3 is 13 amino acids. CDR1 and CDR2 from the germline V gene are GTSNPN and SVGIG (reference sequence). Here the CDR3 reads CAWSGGQDNEQLF. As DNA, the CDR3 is TGTGCCTGGAGCGGGGGGCAGGACAATGAGCAGTTATTC.

Here the CDR3 DNA reads TGTGCCAGCAGCTTGGGGTCCGGACGGGGCGGGGAGCTGTTTTTT. It translates to CASSLGSGRGGELFF. V gene TRBV7-9 combines with J gene TRBJ2-2; perhaps TRBD2 as D (5 bases). Germline V gene sequence: CDR1 SEHNR, CDR2 FQNEAQ (reference sequence). Trimming stripped 3 bases from V and 7 bases from J, with 15 bases between. The CDR3 runs 15 residues.

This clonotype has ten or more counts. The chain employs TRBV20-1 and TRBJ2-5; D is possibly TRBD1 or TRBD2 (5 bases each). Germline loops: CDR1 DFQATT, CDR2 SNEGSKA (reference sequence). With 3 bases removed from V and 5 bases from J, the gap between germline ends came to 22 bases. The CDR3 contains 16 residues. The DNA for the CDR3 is TGCAGTGCTAGGGCGAGGGGCGCTAGCTTCTGGGAGACCCAGTACTTC. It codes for CSARARGASFWETQYF.

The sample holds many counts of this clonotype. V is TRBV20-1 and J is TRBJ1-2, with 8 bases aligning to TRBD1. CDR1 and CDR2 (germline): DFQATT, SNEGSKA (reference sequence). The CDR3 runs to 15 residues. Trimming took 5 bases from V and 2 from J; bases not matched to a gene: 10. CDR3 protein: CSARIQGAQNYGYTF. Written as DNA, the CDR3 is TGCAGTGCTCGAATCCAGGGGGCGCAGAACTATGGCTACACCTTC.

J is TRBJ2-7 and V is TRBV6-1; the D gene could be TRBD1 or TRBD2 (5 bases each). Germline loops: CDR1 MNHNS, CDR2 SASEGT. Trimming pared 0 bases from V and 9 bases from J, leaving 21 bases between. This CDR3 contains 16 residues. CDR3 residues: CASSEALRGGTTVQYF. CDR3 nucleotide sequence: TGTGCCAGCAGTGAAGCGCTTCGGGGCGGAACTACTGTGCAGTACTTC.

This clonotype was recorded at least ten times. CDR3 in amino acids: CAWSKAEYSNQPQHF. The CDR3 DNA sequence: TGTGCCTGGAGTAAAGCGGAATATAGCAATCAGCCCCAGCATTTT. V is TRBV30 and J is TRBJ1-5, with D unclear. Germline CDR1 GTSNPN, CDR2 SVGIG (reference sequence). The CDR3 loop spans 15 amino acids. The germline V and J ends were trimmed by 2 bases and 0 bases, with 11 bases remaining between them.

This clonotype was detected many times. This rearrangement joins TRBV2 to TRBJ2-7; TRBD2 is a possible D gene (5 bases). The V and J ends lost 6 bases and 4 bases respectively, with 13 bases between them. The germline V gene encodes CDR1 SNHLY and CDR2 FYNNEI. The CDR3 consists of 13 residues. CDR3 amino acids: CASREAPIYEQYF. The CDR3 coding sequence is TGTGCCAGCAGGGAGGCCCCAATTTACGAGCAGTACTTC.

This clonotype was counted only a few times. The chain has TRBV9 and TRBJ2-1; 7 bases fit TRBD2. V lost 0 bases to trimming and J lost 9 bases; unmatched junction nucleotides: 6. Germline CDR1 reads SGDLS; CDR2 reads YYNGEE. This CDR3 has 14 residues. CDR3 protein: CASSVGLAGSEQFF. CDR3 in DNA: TGTGCCAGCAGCGTAGGGTTAGCGGGCAGTGAGCAGTTCTTC. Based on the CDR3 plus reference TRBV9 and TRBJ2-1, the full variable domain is DSGVTQTPKHLITATGQRVTLRCSPRSGDLSVYWYQQSLDQGLQFLIQYYNGEERAKGNILERFSAQQFPDLHSELNLSSLELGDSALYFCASSVGLAGSEQFFGPGTRLTVL.

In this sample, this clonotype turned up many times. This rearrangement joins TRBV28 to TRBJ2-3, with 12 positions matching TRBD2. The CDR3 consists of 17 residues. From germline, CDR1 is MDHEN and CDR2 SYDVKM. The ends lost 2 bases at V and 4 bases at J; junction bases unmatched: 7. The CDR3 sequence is CASSLGALAGGPDTQYF. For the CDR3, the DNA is TGTGCCAGCAGTTTAGGGGCCCTAGCGGGAGGGCCAGATACGCAGTATTTT.